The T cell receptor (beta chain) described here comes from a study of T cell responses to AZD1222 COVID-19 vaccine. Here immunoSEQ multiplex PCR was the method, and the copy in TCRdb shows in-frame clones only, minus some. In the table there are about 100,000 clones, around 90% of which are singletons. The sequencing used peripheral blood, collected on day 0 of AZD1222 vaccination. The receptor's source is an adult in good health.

The CDR3 here is CASSVEGSAYNEQFF. The CDR3 DNA reads TGTGCCAGCAGCGTAGAGGGGAGCGCGTACAATGAGCAGTTCTTC. This chain joins TRBV9 and TRBJ2-1; D might be TRBD1 or TRBD2, each matching 5 bases. Germline V lookup: CDR1 SGDLS, CDR2 YYNGEE. There are 15 residues in the CDR3. V gave up 0 bases and J gave up 4 bases, with 11 bases separating them.